This T cell receptor beta chain was recorded in a study of identical twins. Trimming left V 0 bases short and J 12 bases short, with 15 bases between. This CDR3 spans 14 amino acids. The V gene's germline CDR1 is MRHNA and CDR2 SNTAGT. This clonotype was counted only a few times. What it recognizes is unknown. Template switching supplied a universal primer site; unique molecular identifiers were carried on the cDNA. TCRdb itself ran the 5' RACE reads through MiXCR, one entry per CDR3 protein. The profile covers a few hundred thousand distinct CDR3 sequences, with approximately 9.6% appearing a single time and approximately 3% taken by the ten largest. Study observations and caveats: Where out-of-frame alpha sequences were twin-shared, they showed excess low generation probability. Insertion counts were lower in abundant cord blood beta clonotypes, a trend that memory repertoires did not show.

Each donor (without exception) was a healthy Caucasian. The same data also contributed to another study, on yellow fever vaccine responses in identical twins.

This sequence joins TRBV6-4 and TRBJ2-1; perhaps TRBD1 as D (8 bases). Sequenced material: PBMCs. The TCR originated in a woman younger than 30 in good health. The CDR3 region has the DNA TGTGCCAGCAGTGACTCGCGGGGGACAGGTTGGCAGTTCTTC. Translation: CASSDSRGTGWQFF.